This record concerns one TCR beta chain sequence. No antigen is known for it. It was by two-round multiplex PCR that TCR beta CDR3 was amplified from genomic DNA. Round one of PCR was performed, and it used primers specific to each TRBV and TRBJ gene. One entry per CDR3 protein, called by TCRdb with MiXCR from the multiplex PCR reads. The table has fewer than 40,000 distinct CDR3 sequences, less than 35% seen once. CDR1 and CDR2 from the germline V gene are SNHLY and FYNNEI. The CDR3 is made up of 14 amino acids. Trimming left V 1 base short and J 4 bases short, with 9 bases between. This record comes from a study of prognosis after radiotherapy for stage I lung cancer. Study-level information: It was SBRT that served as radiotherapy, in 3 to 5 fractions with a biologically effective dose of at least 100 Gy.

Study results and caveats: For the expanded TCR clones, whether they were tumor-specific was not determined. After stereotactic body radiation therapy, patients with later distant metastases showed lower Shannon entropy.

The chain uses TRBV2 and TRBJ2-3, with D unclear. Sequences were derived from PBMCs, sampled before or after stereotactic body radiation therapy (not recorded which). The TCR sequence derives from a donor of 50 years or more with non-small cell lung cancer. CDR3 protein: CASSEVRLPDTQYF. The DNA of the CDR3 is TGTGCCAGCAGTGAAGTGAGGCTCCCAGATACGCAGTATTTT.